A selection of T cell receptor beta chains follows, all from one sample in a study of blood T cell repertoires in COVID-19. The assay was immunoSEQ multiplex PCR, and TCRdb's table has in-frame clones only and misses some. The sample yields about 180,000 clones, nearly 80% seen once. Sample: PBMCs or T cells enriched from blood (not recorded which). Receptors originate from a man in his sixties who had been exposed to COVID-19. CDR3s include the opening cysteine and the closing phenylalanine or tryptophan. Fields, in order: CDR3 protein, CDR3 DNA, V gene, clone size, D gene, J gene. A D gene is named only where the DNA matches it firmly. Size is omitted from some rows. Given values are once, few, many or a class for expanded clones.

CDR3aa: CASSPLRGSTPETQYF; CDR3nt: TGTGCCAGTAGTCCCCTTAGGGGGTCAACCCCAGAGACCCAGTACTTC; v_gene: TRBV19; abundance: once; d_gene: -; j_gene: TRBJ2-5
CDR3aa: CASSLLGQGGTGGVRDTQYF; CDR3nt: TGCGCCAGCAGCCTGCTGGGACAGGGTGGGACCGGGGGCGTAAGAGATACGCAGTATTTT; v_gene: TRBV4-1; abundance: -; d_gene: TRBD1; j_gene: TRBJ2-3
CDR3aa: CASSGRQGAFAQNSPLHF; CDR3nt: TGCGCCAGCAGCGGGAGACAGGGGGCTTTCGCTCAGAATTCACCCCTCCACTTT; v_gene: TRBV5-1; abundance: -; d_gene: TRBD1; j_gene: TRBJ1-6
CDR3aa: CSASPGGGDNQPQHF; CDR3nt: TGCAGTGCTAGTCCGGGAGGGGGCGACAATCAGCCCCAGCATTTT; v_gene: TRBV20-1; abundance: -; d_gene: TRBD1; j_gene: TRBJ1-5
CDR3aa: CASRKEQRRGGANVLTF; CDR3nt: TGTGCCAGCAGAAAAGAGCAGCGGAGGGGCGGGGCCAACGTCCTGACTTTC; v_gene: TRBV5-4; abundance: -; d_gene: -; j_gene: TRBJ2-6
CDR3aa: CASGLGQGWTEAFF; CDR3nt: TGTGCTAGTGGCCTTGGACAGGGATGGACTGAAGCTTTCTTT; v_gene: TRBV12-5; abundance: -; d_gene: TRBD1; j_gene: TRBJ1-1
CDR3aa: CASGAGRTYGYTF; CDR3nt: TGTGCCAGCGGGGCCGGCCGGACCTATGGCTACACCTTC; v_gene: TRBV28; abundance: once; d_gene: -; j_gene: TRBJ1-2
CDR3aa: CASSPGGTGELFF; CDR3nt: TGTGCCAGCAGCCCGGGTGGGACCGGGGAGCTGTTTTTT; v_gene: TRBV11-2; abundance: -; d_gene: -; j_gene: TRBJ2-2
CDR3aa: CASSESGGLHTGELFF; CDR3nt: TGTGCCAGCAGCGAGTCCGGTGGACTTCACACCGGGGAGCTGTTTTTT; v_gene: TRBV9; abundance: few; d_gene: -; j_gene: TRBJ2-2
CDR3aa: CASSQVPYEQYF; CDR3nt: TGTGCCAGCAGCCAAGTTCCGTACGAGCAGTACTTC; v_gene: TRBV14; abundance: many; d_gene: -; j_gene: TRBJ2-7
CDR3aa: CASSHQQGAVNFGGYTF; CDR3nt: TGTGCCAGCAGTCACCAGCAGGGGGCGGTAAACTTTGGTGGCTACACCTTC; v_gene: TRBV6-6; abundance: few; d_gene: TRBD1; j_gene: TRBJ1-2
CDR3aa: CASSQEQGRSYEQYF; CDR3nt: TGTGCCAGCAGCCAAGAGCAGGGCCGCTCCTACGAGCAGTACTTC; v_gene: TRBV14; abundance: -; d_gene: -; j_gene: TRBJ2-7
CDR3aa: CASSTQGTATEAFF; CDR3nt: TGCGCCAGCAGTACCCAGGGTACGGCCACTGAAGCTTTCTTT; v_gene: TRBV5-1; abundance: -; d_gene: -; j_gene: TRBJ1-1
CDR3aa: CASSQQQGLGSEQYF; CDR3nt: TGTGCCAGCAGCCAACAGCAGGGACTGGGGAGCGAGCAGTACTTC; v_gene: TRBV14; abundance: -; d_gene: -; j_gene: TRBJ2-7
CDR3aa: CASSDFRGFTGNTIYF; CDR3nt: TGTGCCAGCAGCGATTTCCGGGGGTTTACTGGAAACACCATATATTTT; v_gene: TRBV2; abundance: -; d_gene: -; j_gene: TRBJ1-3
CDR3aa: CASSLVSGKDTGELFF; CDR3nt: TGCGCCAGCAGCTTGGTCAGCGGGAAAGACACCGGGGAGCTGTTTTTT; v_gene: TRBV5-1; abundance: once; d_gene: TRBD2; j_gene: TRBJ2-2
CDR3aa: CASTGQTNTEAFF; CDR3nt: TGTGCCAGCACCGGACAGACGAACACTGAAGCTTTCTTT; v_gene: TRBV27; abundance: -; d_gene: -; j_gene: TRBJ1-1
CDR3aa: CASDRDSNEQFF; CDR3nt: TGTGCCAGCGACAGGGACAGCAATGAGCAGTTCTTC; v_gene: TRBV2; abundance: -; d_gene: TRBD1; j_gene: TRBJ2-1
CDR3aa: CASSLANNEQFF; CDR3nt: TGCGCCAGCAGCTTGGCCAACAATGAGCAGTTCTTC; v_gene: TRBV5-1; abundance: -; d_gene: -; j_gene: TRBJ2-1
CDR3aa: CASSQSGNTGELFF; CDR3nt: TGTGCCAGCAGCCAGAGCGGGAACACCGGGGAGCTGTTTTTT; v_gene: TRBV9; abundance: -; d_gene: -; j_gene: TRBJ2-2
CDR3aa: CASSIGGGGDTQYF; CDR3nt: TGTGCCAGTAGTATAGGGGGGGGCGGCGATACGCAGTATTTT; v_gene: TRBV19; abundance: -; d_gene: -; j_gene: TRBJ2-3